Presented here are 7 T cell receptor beta chains from one specimen sequenced in a study of beta chain features in type 1 diabetes. Points from the study as a whole: Shorter TCRB CDR3s, moderately but significantly so, were found in Type 1 diabetes patients in all four CD4+ subsets.

These receptors lack a known antigen. Every bit of the isolated RNA underwent reverse transcription, so sequencing read expressed TCRB transcripts. Repertoires were generated with immunoSEQ multiplex PCR, while TCRdb's copy carries only in-frame clones and drops some. The sample holds around 690,000 clones, roughly 12% seen once. Sequences were obtained from naive CD4+ T cells from blood. The receptor set was obtained from a man between 25 and 39 years old with type 1 diabetes.

This rearrangement joins TRBV11-2 to TRBJ2-1; maybe TRBD1 (6 bases). The CDR3 consists of 14 residues. V was shortened by 5 bases and J by 2 bases, with 10 bases between the two germline ends. The germline V gene encodes CDR1 SGHAT and CDR2 FQNNGV. The CDR3 loop is CASSRQGPYNEQFF. The CDR3 DNA reads TGTGCCAGCAGCCGTCAGGGGCCCTACAATGAGCAGTTCTTC.

This clone has more than one count but fewer than ten. The chain joins TRBV19 to TRBJ2-7; D gene uncertain. The V gene's germline CDR1 is LNHDA and CDR2 SQIVND (reference sequence). The CDR3 is made up of 14 amino acids. Trimming removed 5 bases at V and 0 bases at J, with 11 bases between. The DNA for the CDR3 is TGTGCCAGTAGTCCCCGGACGGCCTCCTACGAGCAGTACTTC. It encodes CASSPRTASYEQYF. The full variable domain, with the rest looked up from reference TRBV19 and TRBJ2-7, is DGGITQSPKYLFRKEGQNVTLSCEQNLNHDAMYWYRQDPGQGLRLIYYSQIVNDFQKGDIAEGYSVSREKKESFPLTVTSAQKNPTAFYLCASSPRTASYEQYFGPGTRLTVT.

This clone was observed a handful of times. The J gene is TRBJ2-7, the V gene TRBV7-9, with unresolved D. Trimming stripped 2 bases from V and 5 bases from J, with 10 bases between. The CDR3 runs 13 residues. Germline lookup yields CDR1 SEHNR and CDR2 FQNEAQ (reference sequence). The CDR3 loop reads CASSLSPSDEQYF. CDR3 bases: TGTGCCAGCAGCTTAAGTCCGAGTGACGAGCAGTACTTC.

This chain uses TRBV27 with TRBJ2-5; a possible D gene is TRBD1 (6 bases). Trimming took 2 bases from V and 2 from J, leaving 24 bases between them. Germline loops: CDR1 MNHEY, CDR2 SMNVEV (reference sequence). The CDR3 is 19 residues long. The CDR3 region is CASSLRGSGLGQLQETQYF. For the CDR3, the DNA is TGTGCCAGCAGTTTAAGGGGCAGCGGTCTTGGACAGTTGCAAGAGACCCAGTACTTC.

Remarks on this clone: Distinct nucleotide sequences in the sample also encode this CDR3. The chain combines TRBV29-1 with TRBJ1-1; no clear D gene. V was shortened by 6 bases and J by 0 bases, with 5 bases between the two germline ends. Looked up from germline, CDR1 is SQVTM and CDR2 is ANQGSEA. The CDR3 has 11 amino acids. In DNA, the CDR3 is TGCAGCGTGGTCCTGAACACTGAAGCTTTCTTT. Translated: CSVVLNTEAFF.

This clone was found a few times. The CDR3 reads CASSRDDQPQHF. DNA for the CDR3: TGTGCCAGCAGCCGGGACGATCAGCCCCAGCATTTT. V and J are TRBV7-2 and TRBJ1-5; weak D call: TRBD1 (5 bases). Germline V gives CDR1 SGHTA, CDR2 FQGNSA. Trimming stripped 5 bases from V and 5 bases from J, with 7 bases between. CDR3 length equals 12 residues.

This clone has only a few counts. V and J are TRBV5-4 and TRBJ2-2, with 7 nucleotides matching TRBD1. CDR1 is SGHNT and CDR2 is YYREEE in the germline V gene (reference sequence). The ends lost 4 bases at V and 3 bases at J; junction bases unmatched: 9. The CDR3 consists of 16 residues. CDR3 sequence reads: CASSGSTGSHTGELFF. CDR3 coding DNA: TGTGCCAGCAGCGGATCGACAGGGTCGCACACCGGGGAGCTGTTTTTT.